The source of this TCR beta chain is a study of identical twins. TCRdb independently ran MiXCR on the 5' RACE reads; one entry per CDR3 protein. Of 1.5 million or so distinct CDR3 sequences in the sample, under 35% are singletons; the top ten hold more than 0.25%. The sample holds a few counts of this clonotype. Material: cord blood. This TCR was recovered from a newborn girl in good health.

The CDR3 bases are TGTGCCAGCAGCCAAGATAACCCGATAGGACTCGCCAGGGAGGGGAATTCACCCCTCCACTTT. Its protein product is CASSQDNPIGLAREGNSPLHF. The V gene is TRBV4-2, the J gene TRBJ1-6; weak D call: TRBD1 (5 bases). Trimming left V 0 bases short and J 7 bases short, with 28 bases between. The germline gives CDR1 LGHNA, CDR2 YNFKEQ. The CDR3 has 21 residues.